The rows below give T cell receptor beta chains drawn from one sample of a study of T cell responses to AZD1222 COVID-19 vaccine. Here immunoSEQ multiplex PCR was the method, and the copy in TCRdb shows in-frame clones only, minus some. This sample carries 110,000 or so clones, 86% of them seen once, and the ten largest clones take approximately 15%. Sample: peripheral blood, taken 28 days after the second AZD1222 dose. The receptors shown here come from an adult who received the AZD1222 COVID-19 vaccine. The CDR3 runs from the conserved cysteine through the conserved F or W. The order of the fields is D gene, V gene, J gene, clone size, CDR3 DNA, CDR3 protein. D genes are given only for firm matches. Clone size is given for some rows only: seen once, a few or many times, or a class if the clone is expanded.

D: TRBD1
V: TRBV13
J: TRBJ1-2
size: .
DNA: TGTGCCAGCAGCCTGGACAGGGGGCGACGTGGCTACACCTTC
CDR3: CASSLDRGRRGYTF

D: .
V: TRBV2
J: TRBJ2-7
size: few
DNA: TGTGCCAGCAGGCCTAGGGGGGCCGGACAACTATACGAGCAGTACTTC
CDR3: CASRPRGAGQLYEQYF

D: .
V: TRBV5-1
J: TRBJ1-1
size: .
DNA: TGCGCCAGCAGCTTGGCCGTGGGGGGCGACACTGAAGCTTTCTTT
CDR3: CASSLAVGGDTEAFF

D: TRBD1
V: TRBV5-1
J: TRBJ1-6
size: many
DNA: TGCGCCAGCAGCTCGACAGGGGGCGGGTCACCCCTCCACTTT
CDR3: CASSSTGGGSPLHF

D: .
V: TRBV6-5
J: TRBJ1-6
size: .
DNA: TGTGCCAGCAGTTACGACACTGGGGTTAGTTCACCCCTCCACTTT
CDR3: CASSYDTGVSSPLHF

D: .
V: TRBV5-6
J: TRBJ2-7
size: .
DNA: TGTGCCAGCAGCTTGGTACAGGACGGCGAGCAGTACTTC
CDR3: CASSLVQDGEQYF

D: .
V: TRBV3-1/TRBV3-2
J: TRBJ2-7
size: .
DNA: TGTGCCAGCAGCCCCTCCCCGGTCGAGCAGTACTTC
CDR3: CASSPSPVEQYF

D: .
V: TRBV7-3
J: TRBJ2-1
size: .
DNA: TGTGCCAGCAGCTTGAGCGGTGGCAATGAGCAGTTCTTC
CDR3: CASSLSGGNEQFF

D: TRBD2
V: TRBV5-8
J: TRBJ2-1
size: once
DNA: TGTGCCAGCAGCTTGTTAGGGACTAGCGGGACGAGCTCCTACAATGAGCAGTTCTTC
CDR3: CASSLLGTSGTSSYNEQFF

D: .
V: TRBV2
J: TRBJ1-1
size: .
DNA: TGTGCCAGCAGGCTGGGAATTGAAGCTTTCTTT
CDR3: CASRLGIEAFF

D: TRBD2
V: TRBV6-6
J: TRBJ2-7
size: .
DNA: TGTGCCAGCAGTTACGCGACTAGCGGGACGGGGCAGTACTTC
CDR3: CASSYATSGTGQYF

D: .
V: TRBV7-9
J: TRBJ2-6
size: few
DNA: TGTGCCAGCAGCTTATCTATCGGGGCCAACGTCCTGACTTTC
CDR3: CASSLSIGANVLTF

D: .
V: TRBV11-2
J: TRBJ1-1
size: .
DNA: TGTGCCAGCAGCTTATTCGGTTGGGCCGACACGAACACTGAAGCTTTCTTT
CDR3: CASSLFGWADTNTEAFF

D: .
V: TRBV18
J: TRBJ2-1
size: .
DNA: TGTGCCAGCTCATTGGGCAATGAGCAGTTCTTC
CDR3: CASSLGNEQFF

D: .
V: TRBV18
J: TRBJ2-7
size: .
DNA: TGTGCCAGCTCACCACAGGGTCCCTTCTCCTACGAGCAGTACTTC
CDR3: CASSPQGPFSYEQYF

D: .
V: TRBV11-2
J: TRBJ2-5
size: .
DNA: TGTGCCAGCAGCCTGGGAGCCGTCCAAGAGACCCAGTACTTC
CDR3: CASSLGAVQETQYF

D: TRBD2
V: TRBV10-3
J: TRBJ2-7
size: .
DNA: TGTGCCATCAGGGGACTAGCGGGAAGGGACGAGCAGTACTTC
CDR3: CAIRGLAGRDEQYF

D: .
V: TRBV7-8
J: TRBJ2-7
size: .
DNA: TGTGCCAGCAGCCCCGACACCTACGAGCAGTACTTC
CDR3: CASSPDTYEQYF

D: TRBD2
V: TRBV28
J: TRBJ2-1
size: .
DNA: TGTGCCAGCGGACTAGCGGGAGGGCCCTTGGATGAGCAGTTCTTC
CDR3: CASGLAGGPLDEQFF

D: .
V: TRBV18
J: TRBJ1-4
size: .
DNA: TGTGCCAGCTCACCTCTTCCTTGGCAGGGCCCTAATGAAAAACTGTTTTTT
CDR3: CASSPLPWQGPNEKLFF

D: .
V: TRBV19
J: TRBJ2-1
size: .
DNA: TGTGCCAGTATACGGCTAGAGCAGTTCTTC
CDR3: CASIRLEQFF

D: .
V: TRBV18
J: TRBJ1-1
size: few
DNA: TGTGCCAGCTCATCCAATTGGGGGGGGACTGAAGCTTTCTTT
CDR3: CASSSNWGGTEAFF

D: .
V: TRBV2
J: TRBJ1-1
size: .
DNA: TGTGCCAGCATGATGACAGCGCGGTGGCGTATGAACACTGAAGCTTTCTTT
CDR3: CASMMTARWRMNTEAFF

D: .
V: TRBV5-1
J: TRBJ2-5
size: .
DNA: TGCGCCAGCAGCCTTAACTGGGGTATTTCGGAGACCCAGTACTTC
CDR3: CASSLNWGISETQYF